The 29 T cell receptor beta chains listed next were all sequenced from one sample in a study of blood T cell repertoires in COVID-19. Libraries were prepared by immunoSEQ multiplex PCR; TCRdb keeps only in-frame clonotypes and omits some of them. The table shows more than 150,000 clones, with about 85% occurring only once. Input material: peripheral blood. Every receptor here comes from a man between 65 and 85 years old who had recovered from COVID-19.

This clone was counted once. The rearrangement uses TRBV11-2 and TRBJ2-2; D remains ambiguous. This CDR3 is 13 amino acids long. In germline, CDR1 is SGHAT, CDR2 FQNNGV. With 1 base removed from V and 4 bases from J, the gap between germline ends came to 4 bases. In DNA, the CDR3 is TGTGCCAGCAGCTTAGTCAGCACCGGGGAGCTGTTTTTT. Protein: CASSLVSTGELFF.

V gene TRBV30 combines with J gene TRBJ1-4; 10 bases line up with TRBD1. Germline values: CDR1 GTSNPN, CDR2 SVGIG (reference sequence). The CDR3 has 12 amino acids. The V and J ends lost 0 bases and 11 bases, in that order; junction bases with no gene match: 0. The CDR3 spells CAWSVTGGKLFF. In nucleotides, the CDR3 is TGTGCCTGGAGTGTGACAGGGGGCAAACTGTTTTTT.

CDR3 sequence reads: CASSDGLAGGVYEQYF. CDR3 bases: TGTGCCAGCAGTGACGGACTAGCGGGAGGAGTCTACGAGCAGTACTTC. V is TRBV3-1 (or the pseudogene TRBV3-2) and J is TRBJ2-7; TRBD2 matches 14 bases. The CDR3 covers 16 residues. CDR1 LGHDT and CDR2 YNNKEL come from the germline V gene (reference sequence). The V segment lost 6 bases and the J segment 3 bases; nucleotides outside the gene matches: 7.

This sequence joins TRBV6-5 and TRBJ2-7; D is possibly TRBD2 (5 bases). This CDR3 spans 13 amino acids. Germline V lookup: CDR1 MNHEY, CDR2 SVGAGI. Trimming removed 7 bases from V and 0 bases from J, with 10 bases in between. CDR3 in DNA: TGTGCCAGCACCACCGGGATCTCCTACGAGCAGTACTTC. Translated, it gives CASTTGISYEQYF.

V is TRBV3-1 (or the pseudogene TRBV3-2) and J is TRBJ1-1; possibly TRBD1 for D (6 bases). This CDR3 has 14 residues. Trimming left V 1 base short and J 4 bases short, with 10 bases between. Germline V gene data show CDR1 as LGHDT and CDR2 as YNNKEL (reference sequence). The CDR3 coding sequence is TGTGCCAGCAGCCAAGGTTGGGGGCGCACTGAAGCTTTCTTT. Translation gives CASSQGWGRTEAFF.

In this sample, this clone turned up a few times. In nucleotides, the CDR3 is TGTGCCAGCAGCGCTGCGGGAACCATGAACACTGAAGCTTTCTTT. Protein product: CASSAAGTMNTEAFF. The chain recombines TRBV6-5 with TRBJ1-1; the D is unclear. Trimming pared 6 bases from V and 0 bases from J, leaving 14 bases between. Germline CDR1 MNHEY, CDR2 SVGAGI. CDR3 length: 15 residues.

V gene TRBV3-1 (or the pseudogene TRBV3-2) combines with J gene TRBJ1-1, with D possibly matching TRBD1 (5 bases). The germline CDR1 and CDR2 sequences are LGHDT and YNNKEL (reference sequence). Trimming took 4 bases from V and 11 from J, leaving 14 bases between them. This CDR3 contains 12 residues. CDR3 loop: CASSPGGSGAFF. The CDR3 nucleotides read TGTGCCAGCAGCCCGGGGGGGAGTGGGGCTTTCTTT.

This sequence joins TRBV27 and TRBJ1-2; D is uncertain. CDR3 size: 16 residues. CDR1 MNHEY and CDR2 SMNVEV come from the germline V gene (reference sequence). Trimming pared 0 bases from V and 3 bases from J, leaving 14 bases between. CDR3 loop: CASSLSPLTQDYGYTF. For the CDR3, the DNA is TGTGCCAGCAGTTTATCGCCCCTCACGCAGGACTATGGCTACACCTTC.

The J gene is TRBJ2-5, the V gene TRBV2, with 8 positions matching TRBD2. The germline V gene has CDR1 SNHLY and CDR2 FYNNEI. The CDR3 sequence is 14 residues long. With V trimmed by 7 bases and J by 2 bases, 6 bases remained unmatched. DNA of the CDR3: TGTGCCAGCACTCGAAGCGGGAGACAAGAGACCCAGTACTTC. It is translated as CASTRSGRQETQYF.

This CDR3 reads CASSSGTRAYNEQFF. The CDR3 nucleotides are TGTGCCAGCAGTTCCGGGACTAGGGCGTACAATGAGCAGTTCTTC. The chain carries TRBV2 and TRBJ2-1; 8 nucleotides agree with TRBD2. Germline V gene lookup returns CDR1 SNHLY and CDR2 FYNNEI. V shed 5 bases and J 4 bases; nucleotides not matched to a gene: 7. CDR3 length: 15 amino acids. Full variable domain (remainder filled in from reference TRBV2 and TRBJ2-1): EPEVTQTPSHQVTQMGQEVILRCVPISNHLYFYWYRQILGQKVEFLVSFYNNEISEKSEIFDDQFSVERPDGSNFTLKIRSTKLEDSAMYFCASSSGTRAYNEQFFGPGTRLTVL.

The genes are TRBV5-6 and TRBJ2-5, with 7 bases lining up with TRBD2. With 0 bases clipped from V and 3 bases from J, the junction kept 11 bases outside the gene matches. CDR1 is SGHDT, CDR2 YYEEEE, per germline. This CDR3 spans 17 amino acids. The CDR3 is CASSLARGSGWEETQYF. The CDR3 nucleotides are TGTGCCAGCAGCTTGGCGCGGGGGTCGGGTTGGGAAGAGACCCAGTACTTC.

The gene calls are TRBV5-6 and TRBJ1-2; D possibly corresponds to TRBD1 (6 bases). The length of the CDR3 is 14 residues. Germline CDR1 is SGHDT and CDR2 is YYEEEE. V lost 0 bases, J lost 8 bases, and 14 bases lay in between. The CDR3 nucleotides read TGTGCCAGCAGCTTGGATTCAGGGGTGGGAGGCTACACCTTC. Its protein product is CASSLDSGVGGYTF.

This rearrangement joins TRBV5-1 to TRBJ2-5, with unresolved D. The CDR3 has 11 residues. Trimming shortened V by 1 base and J by 7 bases, and 5 bases separated the two germline ends. Germline V gene lookup returns CDR1 SGHRS and CDR2 YFSETQ. CDR3 region: CASSLFGTQYF. CDR3 DNA: TGCGCCAGCAGCTTGTTCGGGACCCAGTACTTC.

The genes are TRBV3-1 (or the pseudogene TRBV3-2) and TRBJ1-2; TRBD1 aligns across 11 bases. V lost 0 bases and J lost 7; bases outside the gene matches: 4. CDR1 is LGHDT and CDR2 is YNNKEL in the germline V gene (reference sequence). The CDR3 covers 15 residues. The CDR3 loop is CASSQDPGTGGGYTF. The DNA for the CDR3 is TGTGCCAGCAGCCAAGATCCCGGGACAGGGGGTGGCTACACCTTC.

In nucleotides, the CDR3 is TGTGCCAGCAGCGTAAGGGAAGAGGGCTACGAGCAGTACTTC. Amino acids: CASSVREEGYEQYF. The chain carries TRBV9 and TRBJ2-7, with D perhaps matching TRBD2 (5 bases). From germline, CDR1 is SGDLS and CDR2 YYNGEE. The CDR3 runs 14 residues. V dropped 1 base and J dropped 3 bases, with 11 bases sitting between them.

The gene calls are TRBV11-2 and TRBJ2-7, with TRBD2 matching over 10 bases. V was clipped by 5 bases and J by 6 bases; unmatched bases: 16. CDR3 length equals 17 residues. Germline V gene data show CDR1 as SGHAT and CDR2 as FQNNGV. CDR3 bases: TGTGCCAGCAGCGCTTTAGCGGGAGGCCGTCGGGGGGGCGAGCAGTACTTC. Translation: CASSALAGGRRGGEQYF.

The J gene is TRBJ2-5, the V gene TRBV14; D unresolved. Trimming cost V 4 bases and J 7 bases, with 19 bases left between them. The CDR3 spans 15 residues. Germline lookup yields CDR1 SGHDN and CDR2 FVKESK. This CDR3 reads CASSPLSGEAATQYF. Written as DNA, the CDR3 is TGTGCCAGCAGCCCCTTATCGGGTGAGGCTGCGACCCAGTACTTC.

The V call is TRBV7-9, the J call TRBJ2-1, with D perhaps TRBD2 (5 bases). V was shortened by 1 base and J by 8 bases, with 12 bases between the two germline ends. The CDR3 covers 14 residues. The germline gives CDR1 SEHNR, CDR2 FQNEAQ (reference sequence). The CDR3 DNA reads as TGTGCCAGCAGCTTAGAGAGCGGCGGACATGAGCAGTTCTTC. The encoded protein is CASSLESGGHEQFF.

The chain links TRBV5-1 to TRBJ1-1; D might be TRBD1 (5 bases). The CDR3 loop spans 13 amino acids. V was trimmed by 3 bases and J by 1 base, leaving 7 bases between them. CDR1 SGHRS and CDR2 YFSETQ come from the germline V gene. The CDR3 reads CASSSTGNTEAFF. In DNA, the CDR3 is TGCGCCAGCAGCTCAACAGGGAACACTGAAGCTTTCTTT.

The chain is built from TRBV5-1 and TRBJ2-7; 8 bases are shared with TRBD1. This CDR3 is built from 14 residues. The J segment lost 5 bases and the V segment lost 2 bases, leaving 6 bases of the junction unmatched. The germline V gene has CDR1 SGHRS and CDR2 YFSETQ. The CDR3 region is CASSLEDRVHEQYF. The DNA of the CDR3 is TGCGCCAGCAGCTTAGAGGACAGGGTACACGAGCAGTACTTC. Filled out from reference TRBV5-1 and TRBJ2-7, the complete variable domain reads KAGVTQTPRYLIKTRGQQVTLSCSPISGHRSVSWYQQTPGQGLQFLFEYFSETQRNKGNFPGRFSGRQFSNSRSEMNVSTLELGDSALYLCASSLEDRVHEQYFGPGTRLTVT.

The V call is TRBV28, the J call TRBJ1-2; D not resolved. Trimming cost V 2 bases and J 8 bases, with 12 bases left between them. The CDR3 length is 13 residues. Germline assignment: CDR1 MDHEN and CDR2 SYDVKM. The CDR3 here is CASSLMAAGGYTF. Here the CDR3 DNA reads TGTGCCAGCAGTTTAATGGCAGCGGGAGGCTACACCTTC.

The gene calls are TRBV5-1 and TRBJ2-2; D possibly corresponds to TRBD1 (7 bases). V lost 3 bases and J 3 bases, leaving 12 bases between the germline ends. CDR1 and CDR2 (germline): SGHRS, YFSETQ. The CDR3 has 15 amino acids. CDR3 DNA sequence: TGCGCCAGCAGCTGGAGGGGGACAGACACCGGGGAGCTGTTTTTT. Its translation is CASSWRGTDTGELFF. Full variable domain (outside the CDR3, taken from reference TRBV5-1 and TRBJ2-2): KAGVTQTPRYLIKTRGQQVTLSCSPISGHRSVSWYQQTPGQGLQFLFEYFSETQRNKGNFPGRFSGRQFSNSRSEMNVSTLELGDSALYLCASSWRGTDTGELFFGEGSRLTVL.

The chain joins TRBV4-3 to TRBJ2-1; 10 bases match TRBD2. This CDR3 comprises 15 residues. CDR1 is LGHNA, CDR2 YSLEER, per germline. The V and J ends lost 1 base and 4 bases, in that order; junction bases with no gene match: 1. The CDR3 DNA sequence: TGCGCCAGCAGCCAAGGGACTAGCGGTTACAATGAGCAGTTCTTC. It codes for CASSQGTSGYNEQFF.

The J gene is TRBJ2-3, the V gene TRBV6-5; 9 bases line up with TRBD1. The CDR3 runs to 16 residues. Germline V gives CDR1 MNHEY, CDR2 SVGAGI. V shed 2 bases and J 3 bases; nucleotides not matched to a gene: 6. CDR3 amino acids: CASSYAGTGMTDTQYF. CDR3 nucleotides: TGTGCCAGCAGTTACGCCGGGACAGGGATGACAGATACGCAGTATTTT.

The CDR3 bases are TGTGCCAGCAGCCCTAGAACAGGAGAGGATATCTATGGCTACACCTTC. This gives the protein CASSPRTGEDIYGYTF. This rearrangement joins TRBV6-2 or TRBV6-3 to TRBJ1-2; a weak D match, TRBD1 (5 bases). Germline CDR1 MNHEY, CDR2 SVGEGT. There are 16 residues in the CDR3. V lost 6 bases and J lost 4, with 21 bases in between.

The genes are TRBV20-1 and TRBJ2-4, with 11 bases lining up with TRBD1. This CDR3 region has 16 residues. Trimming removed 3 bases from V and 8 bases from J; junction bases left unmatched: 12. From germline, CDR1 is DFQATT and CDR2 SNEGSKA (reference sequence). In DNA form, the CDR3 reads TGCAGTGCTAGTGGTGGGGGACAGGGGGGAGCGGACATTCAGTACTTC. It translates to CSASGGGQGGADIQYF.

The rearrangement joins TRBV10-2 to TRBJ2-7, with 7 nucleotides matching TRBD2. Germline CDR1 WSHSY, CDR2 SAAADI. The ends lost 8 bases at V and 3 bases at J; junction bases unmatched: 10. The CDR3 has 14 residues. In nucleotides, the CDR3 is TGCGCCAGCCGAACCCCCAGCGGGATCTACGAGCAGTACTTC. Its protein product is CASRTPSGIYEQYF.

The chain links TRBV4-2 to TRBJ2-5; 8 bases are shared with TRBD2. There are 16 residues in the CDR3. J gave up 4 bases and V 0 bases, and 7 bases lay outside the gene matches. CDR1 LGHNA and CDR2 YNFKEQ come from the germline V gene. CDR3 region: CASSQDRTGGLETQYF. In DNA, the CDR3 is TGTGCCAGCAGCCAAGATCGGACGGGAGGGTTAGAGACCCAGTACTTC.

The chain employs TRBV10-3 and TRBJ2-3; D remains unclear. The germline V gene has CDR1 ENHRY and CDR2 SYGVKD. The CDR3 has 13 amino acids. V lost 6 bases to trimming and J lost 0 bases, with 7 bases between them. CDR3 coding DNA: TGTGCCATCAGCTTGACTAGCACAGATACGCAGTATTTT. It yields the protein CAISLTSTDTQYF.